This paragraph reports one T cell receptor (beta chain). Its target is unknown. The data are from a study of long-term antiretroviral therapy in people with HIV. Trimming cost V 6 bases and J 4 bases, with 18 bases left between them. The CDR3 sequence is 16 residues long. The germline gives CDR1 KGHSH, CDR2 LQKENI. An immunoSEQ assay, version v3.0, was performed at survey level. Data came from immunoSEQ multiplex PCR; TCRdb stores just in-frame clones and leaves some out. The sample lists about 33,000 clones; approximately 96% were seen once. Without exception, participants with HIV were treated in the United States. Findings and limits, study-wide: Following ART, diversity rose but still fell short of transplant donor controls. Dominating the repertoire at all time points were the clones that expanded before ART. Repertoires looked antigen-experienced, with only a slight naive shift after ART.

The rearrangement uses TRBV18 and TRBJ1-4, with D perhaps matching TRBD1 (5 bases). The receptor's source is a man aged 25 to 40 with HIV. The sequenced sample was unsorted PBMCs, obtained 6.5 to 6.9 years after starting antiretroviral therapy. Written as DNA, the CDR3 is TGTGCCAGCTCCCCGGGGGTCGAGGCGATTAATGAAAAACTGTTTTTT. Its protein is CASSPGVEAINEKLFF.